This TCR beta chain is from a study of T cell changes during pregnancy in multiple sclerosis. The table came from immunoSEQ multiplex PCR; TCRdb's copy has only in-frame clones and leaves some out. The sample consists of about 20,000 clones, over 80% of them appearing once. The TCR was taken from a female donor in good health, enrolled as a control in a pregnancy study. The material sequenced was CD8+ T cells from peripheral blood mononuclear cells, taken in the third trimester of pregnancy.

This CDR3 reads CASSQGAGASTFYEQYF. CDR3 nucleotide sequence: TGCGCCAGCAGCCAAGGGGCTGGGGCCAGCACCTTCTACGAGCAGTACTTC. The chain carries TRBV4-3 and TRBJ2-7; weak D call: TRBD1 (5 bases). The ends were cut back, 1 base at V and 3 bases at J, with 19 bases in the middle. From germline, CDR1 is LGHNA and CDR2 YSLEER. This CDR3 comprises 17 residues.